The rows below give T cell receptor beta chains drawn from one sample of a study of shared T cell receptors in the human thymus. Using immunoSEQ multiplex PCR, the repertoire was profiled, and TCRdb retains in-frame clones only, with some absent. The sample yields a few hundred thousand clones, 85% to 95% seen once. Sequencing was performed on thymocytes. These receptors all come from a human donor. Each CDR3 is given with its conserved first and last residue. D genes are given only for firm matches. Clone size is given for some rows only: seen once, a few or many times, or a class if the clone is expanded.

few,NA,TRBV25-1,TRBJ2-3,CASSESKERAQGDTQYF
NA,NA,TRBV27,TRBJ1-2,CASREPNYGYTF
once,NA,TRBV28,TRBJ2-7,CASNTGSFAPYEQYF
NA,NA,TRBV6-1,TRBJ2-3,CASISAPDTQYF
NA,TRBD1,TRBV28,TRBJ1-5,CASSLEDRGGQPQHF
NA,NA,TRBV6-5,TRBJ1-2,CASSYSGAGYTF
NA,NA,TRBV28,TRBJ2-2,CASSLLQGTGELFF
NA,TRBD2,TRBV4-2,TRBJ2-5,CASRLGRREGIPQETQYF
NA,TRBD1,TRBV29-1,TRBJ2-3,CSVIQGPRTDTQYF
NA,NA,TRBV28,TRBJ2-7,CASSLFSTGTSYYEQYF
NA,NA,TRBV29-1,TRBJ2-2,CSVESAPRGELFF
NA,NA,TRBV7-4,TRBJ2-7,CASSATREISYEQYF
NA,TRBD2,TRBV29-1,TRBJ2-2,CSVVIEGTSENRELFF
NA,NA,TRBV30,TRBJ2-1,CAWIGWGKDNEQFF
NA,NA,TRBV15,TRBJ2-4,CATSRVGHNLAKNIQYF
NA,NA,TRBV19,TRBJ2-6,CASSLGSSPSGANVLTF
NA,TRBD2,TRBV6-1,TRBJ2-7,CASSERVAGEYEQYF
once,TRBD1,TRBV5-1,TRBJ1-1,CASSLGAKPGQGLPNTEAFF
NA,NA,TRBV19,TRBJ1-1,CASSWERQDTEAFF
NA,NA,TRBV19,TRBJ1-4,CASSSRQDLLATNEKLFF
NA,NA,TRBV19,TRBJ2-1,CASSVGTSLNEQFF
NA,NA,TRBV28,TRBJ1-2,CASSLRSPRDRRGYTF
NA,TRBD2,TRBV7-6,TRBJ2-7,CASSPTSGRGEQYF
few,NA,TRBV6-4,TRBJ2-7,CASRTLTGTEDYEQYF
once,TRBD1,TRBV14,TRBJ1-1,CASSHASPGQGAFTEAFF
few,NA,TRBV30,TRBJ1-1,CATAVDEAFF
NA,TRBD1,TRBV4-1,TRBJ1-4,CASSQDRPQGANEKLFF
NA,TRBD2,TRBV14,TRBJ2-1,CASSQEGTSGRDNEQFF
NA,NA,TRBV28,TRBJ1-1,CASSLCTRAFF
NA,TRBD2,TRBV14,TRBJ2-1,CASSQYPGGPLVFYNEQFF
NA,TRBD2,TRBV13,TRBJ2-1,CASSTRTSGRAGNNEQFF
NA,TRBD1,TRBV19,TRBJ2-7,CASSDAGQGYEQYF
NA,TRBD2,TRBV5-1,TRBJ2-1,CASSLIAGGAYNEQFF
NA,TRBD1,TRBV7-9,TRBJ2-7,CASSPQGQGTSYEQYF
NA,TRBD1,TRBV7-9,TRBJ1-1,CASSFRDRGYFILNTEAFF
NA,TRBD2,TRBV30,TRBJ2-5,CAWSVPLGRLAGAEETQYF
NA,TRBD2,TRBV28,TRBJ2-1,CASSFPGTSGRADNEQFF
NA,NA,TRBV28,TRBJ2-6,CASSFAPAGANVLTF
NA,NA,TRBV12-5,TRBJ2-2,CASGLVDEGTGELFF
NA,TRBD1,TRBV28,TRBJ1-5,CASSPGTGSRQPQHF
NA,NA,TRBV11-1,TRBJ2-7,CASSWTSPSYEQYF
NA,NA,TRBV5-5,TRBJ1-1,CASSWLGDTTEAFF
NA,NA,TRBV20-1,TRBJ1-2,CSAWDIYGYTF
NA,TRBD2,TRBV7-9,TRBJ2-3,CASSPAWTSGSTDTQYF
NA,TRBD1,TRBV2,TRBJ2-2,CASRRQGSGGELFF
NA,TRBD2,TRBV4-3,TRBJ2-7,CASSQDPYLRREGEIEQYF
NA,NA,TRBV14,TRBJ2-1,CASSQPSPPEQFF